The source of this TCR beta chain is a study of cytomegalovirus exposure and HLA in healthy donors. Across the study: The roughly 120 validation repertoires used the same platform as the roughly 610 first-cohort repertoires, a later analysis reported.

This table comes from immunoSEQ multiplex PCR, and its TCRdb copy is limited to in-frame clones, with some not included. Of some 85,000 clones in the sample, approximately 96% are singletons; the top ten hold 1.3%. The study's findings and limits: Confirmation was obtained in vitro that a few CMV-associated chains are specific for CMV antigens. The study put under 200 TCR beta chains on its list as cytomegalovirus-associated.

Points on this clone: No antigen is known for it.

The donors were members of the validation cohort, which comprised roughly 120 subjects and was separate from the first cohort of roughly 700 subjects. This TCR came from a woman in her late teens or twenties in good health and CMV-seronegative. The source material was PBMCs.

CDR3 bases: TGTGCCAGCAGTTCCACCAGGGGGCTGGAAACAGATACGCAGTATTTT. Its protein is CASSSTRGLETDTQYF. The rearrangement uses TRBV27 and TRBJ2-3, with 8 bases fitting TRBD1. With 4 bases clipped from V and 3 bases from J, the junction kept 9 bases outside the gene matches. Germline CDR1 MNHEY, CDR2 SMNVEV (reference sequence). The CDR3 spans 16 residues.